A single sample is the source of the 8 T cell receptor beta chains below, sequenced in a study of blood T cell repertoires in COVID-19. Assay: immunoSEQ multiplex PCR; the TCRdb copy retains only in-frame clones and omits some. The sample has about 200,000 clones; roughly 80% are singletons. Material for sequencing was peripheral blood. The receptors derive from a woman in her seventies with COVID-19, enrolled during active disease.

This chain links TRBV7-3 with TRBJ1-5; D remains ambiguous. The ends were cut back, 2 bases at V and 5 bases at J, with 7 bases in the middle. Per germline, CDR1 SGHTA and CDR2 FQGTGA. The CDR3 is 13 amino acids. The DNA of the CDR3 is TGTGCCAGCAGCTTAGTCCGAGATCAGCCCCAGCATTTT. This gives the protein CASSLVRDQPQHF.

The chain is built from TRBV15 and TRBJ2-1, with a tentative D call TRBD2 (5 bases). V was pared by 0 bases and J by 0 bases, with 15 bases between. The length of the CDR3 is 18 residues. Germline V gene data show CDR1 as LNHNV and CDR2 as YYDKDF (reference sequence). For the CDR3, the DNA is TGTGCCACCAGCAGAGATTCCCCGAGCGGCAGCTCCTACAATGAGCAGTTCTTC. Its translation: CATSRDSPSGSSYNEQFF.

The chain joins TRBV10-3 to TRBJ1-2; D is uncertain. Germline CDR1 reads ENHRY; CDR2 reads SYGVKD. V shed 3 bases and J shed 0 bases, with 5 bases lying between them. The CDR3 has 13 residues. CDR3: CAISEQPNYGYTF. The CDR3 DNA reads as TGTGCCATCAGTGAACAACCTAACTATGGCTACACCTTC.

The rearrangement joins TRBV5-4 to TRBJ2-3; 14 bases are a match to TRBD2. V was pared by 3 bases and J by 4 bases, with 4 bases of the junction left unmatched. Germline loops: CDR1 SGHNT, CDR2 YYREEE (reference sequence). The CDR3 is 16 residues long. CDR3 sequence reads: CASSSGTSGSADTQYF. For the CDR3, the DNA is TGTGCCAGCAGCTCTGGGACTAGCGGGAGCGCAGATACGCAGTATTTT.

The chain carries TRBV5-1 and TRBJ1-4; maybe TRBD1 (5 bases). The V and J ends lost 2 bases and 3 bases respectively, with 11 bases between them. Per germline, CDR1 SGHRS and CDR2 YFSETQ. CDR3 size: 15 residues. The CDR3 DNA sequence: TGCGCCAGCAGCTTAACAGGTTCTCCTAATGAAAAACTGTTTTTT. Its translation is CASSLTGSPNEKLFF.

The chain uses TRBV28 and TRBJ1-2; TRBD1 agrees at 9 bases. Germline-derived CDR1 and CDR2 are MDHEN and SYDVKM. The J segment lost 2 bases and the V segment lost 6 bases, leaving 7 bases of the junction unmatched. The CDR3 spans 15 residues. CDR3 DNA sequence: TGTGCCAGCAGAACAGGGGGCACCCAGAACTATGGCTACACCTTC. Encoded protein: CASRTGGTQNYGYTF.

The chain recombines TRBV24-1 with TRBJ1-1, with D unclear. Germline CDR1 is KGHDR and CDR2 is SFDVKD. Trimming removed 2 bases from V and 1 base from J, with 10 bases in between. The CDR3 is 15 amino acids. This CDR3 is CATSDSRTGNTEAFF. The CDR3 region has the DNA TGTGCCACCAGTGATTCCCGCACGGGGAACACTGAAGCTTTCTTT.

The chain joins TRBV7-8 to TRBJ1-4, with 7 positions matching TRBD1. The germline CDR1 and CDR2 sequences are SGHVS and FQNEAQ. This CDR3 has 17 residues. Unmatched junction bases numbered 22, after V lost 5 bases and J lost 13 bases. The CDR3 spells CASSLTDRARERGRLFF. In DNA form, the CDR3 reads TGTGCCAGCAGCCTAACCGACAGGGCTCGTGAAAGGGGGAGACTGTTTTTT.